Here is one T cell receptor (beta chain) with its context. This entry belongs to a study of blood T cell repertoires in COVID-19. Across the whole study: COVID-19 samples, acute and convalescent, were from the United States, Italy and Spain.

Libraries were prepared by immunoSEQ multiplex PCR; TCRdb keeps only in-frame clonotypes and omits some of them. The profile covers hundreds of thousands of clones, with around 88% appearing a single time and 6% to 7% taken by the ten largest. CDR1 SEHNR and CDR2 FQNEAQ come from the germline V gene (reference sequence). The CDR3 runs 16 residues. V lost 1 base and J 2 bases, leaving 11 bases between the germline ends. The V gene is TRBV7-9, the J gene TRBJ2-2; maybe TRBD2 (6 bases). The sequencing sample was made of PBMCs or T cells enriched from blood (not recorded which). The clonotype comes from a woman aged 40 to 50 who had recovered from COVID-19. The CDR3 DNA reads as TGTGCCAGCAGCTTAGTCGGCGGGATAAACACCGGGGAGCTGTTTTTT. It is translated as CASSLVGGINTGELFF.